This entry features one T cell receptor (beta chain) sequence. No antigen is known for it. The CDR3 totals 13 residues. Trimming left V 4 bases short and J 4 bases short, with 8 bases between. Germline V gene sequence: CDR1 SGHVS, CDR2 FNYEAQ. Unique molecular identifiers featured in how the TCRbeta library was prepared. Each CDR3 protein is one row after TCRdb ran MiXCR on the PCR reads. The top ten hold roughly 30% of the sample, which has about 980,000 distinct CDR3 sequences, around 30% seen once. This sample stems from a study of T-cell reconstitution after alpha-beta-depleted transplantation in children. The study's findings and limits: When one year had passed after transplant, most T-cell counts and diversity came from newly produced T cells.

The rearrangement uses TRBV7-6 and TRBJ1-5; unclear D gene. The clonotype was recovered from a boy in the first two years of life who had a stem cell transplant for SCID, so the T cells may come from the graft donor. This specimen consisted of PBMCs, mostly from graft donor cells, obtained 360 days after TCRalphabeta/CD19-depleted stem cell transplant. The CDR3 sequence: CASSSLPNQPQHF. CDR3 nucleotides: TGTGCCAGCAGCTCCTTACCAAATCAGCCCCAGCATTTT.